This T cell receptor (beta chain) emerged from a study of blood T cell repertoires in COVID-19. Study overall: COVID-19 samples from acute and convalescent phases originated in the United States, Italy and Spain. T cells, B-cell-depleted T cells, or PBMCs provided the cDNA or gDNA that served as material.

In the authors' workflow: Reference gene primer amplification in the assay estimated nucleated cell counts. Produced via immunoSEQ multiplex PCR; TCRdb's table is partial and in-frame only. That table furnishes V, J and clone size, whereas the DNA furnished D and trimming. The table shows more than 25,000 clones, with roughly 85% occurring only once. Germline V gene data show CDR1 as LNHDA and CDR2 as SQIVND (reference sequence). Losses at the gene ends were 1 base for V and 4 bases for J; bases not matched to a gene: 6. This CDR3 spans 15 amino acids. This sequence was found in a man in his 60s with active COVID-19. The V gene is TRBV19, the J gene TRBJ2-7; 8 bases line up with TRBD2. Sequencing was performed on peripheral blood. The DNA for the CDR3 is TGTGCCAGTAGTATAGCCGGGACTAGTAGATACGAGCAGTACTTC. It encodes CASSIAGTSRYEQYF.